Following are 12 T cell receptor beta chains from one sample sequenced in a study of metastatic and nonmetastatic thyroid tumors. Until they underwent thyroid surgery, no patient had received any treatment. With MiXCR, TCRdb called clones anew from the PCR reads. The profile covers under 20,000 clones, with 26% appearing a single time and roughly 22% taken by the ten largest. The sequenced material came from tumor tissue. Receptors originate from a female donor with papillary thyroid cancer or a benign thyroid nodule (not recorded which). Some clones in this sample may be carry-over from other donors' samples.

Ten or more counts support this clone. The J gene is TRBJ2-2, the V gene TRBV5-1; maybe TRBD2 (6 bases). Germline loops: CDR1 SGHRS, CDR2 YFSETQ. The V and J ends lost 1 base and 1 base respectively, with 8 bases between them. The CDR3 contains 15 residues. CDR3 nucleotide sequence: TGCGCCAGCAGCTTGCGAGCGGGGAACACCGGGGAGCTGTTTTTT. Amino acids: CASSLRAGNTGELFF.

This clone has only a few counts. The chain uses TRBV20-1 and TRBJ2-6; D is ambiguous. CDR3 length: 15 residues. Germline lookup yields CDR1 DFQATT and CDR2 SNEGSKA (reference sequence). V lost 0 bases, J lost 9 bases, and 15 bases lay in between. CDR3 sequence: CSARDMAHPVNVLTF. CDR3 DNA sequence: TGCAGTGCTAGAGATATGGCACACCCAGTCAACGTCCTGACTTTC.

This clone has more than one count but fewer than ten. The chain employs TRBV20-1 and TRBJ1-1; D may be TRBD1 (6 bases). The CDR3 is made up of 14 amino acids. Germline values: CDR1 DFQATT, CDR2 SNEGSKA (reference sequence). Trimming took 4 bases from V and 5 from J, leaving 17 bases between them. In DNA, the CDR3 is TGCAGTGCTAAATATCCAGGGGTTGGGACTGAAGCTTTCTTT. Protein: CSAKYPGVGTEAFF.

This clone has at least ten counts. The chain joins TRBV20-1 to TRBJ2-3, with 7 bases aligning to TRBD1. V shed 2 bases and J 3 bases; nucleotides not matched to a gene: 2. The CDR3 is made up of 13 amino acids. Germline V lookup: CDR1 DFQATT, CDR2 SNEGSKA (reference sequence). In DNA, the CDR3 is TGCAGTGCTAGACGGGACAGTACAGATACGCAGTATTTT. The encoded protein is CSARRDSTDTQYF.

This clone was recorded at least ten times. This chain joins TRBV3-1 and TRBJ1-2; TRBD1 is a possible D gene (6 bases). The germline V gene encodes CDR1 LGHDT and CDR2 YNNKEL (reference sequence). This CDR3 is 13 amino acids long. The V gene lost 3 bases and the J gene lost 5 bases, with 10 bases spanning the gap. The CDR3 DNA sequence: TGTGCCAGCAGCCAGACAGGCGTTTATGGCTACACCTTC. Its protein is CASSQTGVYGYTF.

This clone was detected ten times or more. This chain links TRBV11-3 with TRBJ1-1; 9 bases match TRBD1. The trim removed 3 bases at V and 13 bases at J, leaving 6 bases unmatched. The CDR3 runs to 12 residues. Germline loops: CDR1 SGHNT, CDR2 YENEEA. The CDR3 DNA follows: TGTGCCAGCAGCTTGGGACAGGGTTTTTGTTTCTTT. Amino acids: CASSLGQGFCFF.

This chain links TRBV27 with TRBJ2-3, with 7 positions matching TRBD2. The trim removed 5 bases at V and 4 bases at J, leaving 18 bases unmatched. The length of the CDR3 is 18 residues. Germline CDR1 MNHEY, CDR2 SMNVEV (reference sequence). CDR3 coding DNA: TGTGCCAGCAGTGCCCTGGCGGGGAGGGCACTAACCTCAGATACGCAGTATTTT. Residues: CASSALAGRALTSDTQYF.

This clone was seen many times. The V and J genes are TRBV11-1 and TRBJ2-2; 11 bases agree with TRBD2. The germline CDR1 and CDR2 sequences are SGHAT and FQDESV (reference sequence). With 3 bases clipped from V and 0 bases from J, the junction kept 6 bases outside the gene matches. The CDR3 spans 18 residues. DNA of the CDR3: TGTGCCAGCAGCTTGAAAACTAGCGGGGGAACGAACACCGGGGAGCTGTTTTTT. It is translated as CASSLKTSGGTNTGELFF.

The rearrangement joins TRBV5-1 to TRBJ1-1; D gene ambiguous. Trimming cost V 0 bases and J 8 bases, with 14 bases left between them. This CDR3 has 14 residues. From germline, CDR1 is SGHRS and CDR2 YFSETQ. Here the CDR3 DNA reads TGCGCCAGCAGCTTGGGCCCGGGTATGAGGGAAGCTTTCTTT. It translates to CASSLGPGMREAFF.

There are many counts of this clone. The gene calls are TRBV12-3 or TRBV12-4 and TRBJ1-2; D is perhaps TRBD1 (6 bases). Trimming took 7 bases from V and 6 from J, leaving 27 bases between them. CDR3 length: 17 amino acids. The DNA for the CDR3 is TGTGCCAGCAAGAACTTTGAGTCGGACAGTTTTTTCGATGGCTACACCTTC. Translation gives CASKNFESDSFFDGYTF.

At least ten counts were recorded for this clone. The genes are TRBV28 and TRBJ2-2; D possibly uses TRBD1 or TRBD2 (6 bases each). Germline CDR1 and CDR2: MDHEN and SYDVKM. V gave up 10 bases and J gave up 4 bases, with 10 bases separating them. The CDR3 contains 12 residues. The CDR3 region is CATGASTGELFF. As DNA, the CDR3 is TGTGCCACGGGGGCTAGCACCGGGGAGCTGTTTTTT. Full variable domain (remainder filled in from reference TRBV28 and TRBJ2-2): DVKVTQSSRYLVKRTGEKVFLECVQDMDHENMFWYRQDPGLGLRLIYFSYDVKMKEKGDIPEGYSVSREKKERFSLILESASTNQTSMYLCATGASTGELFFGEGSRLTVL.

This clone was observed a handful of times. This chain uses TRBV27 with TRBJ2-2, with D unclear. Germline CDR1 reads MNHEY; CDR2 reads SMNVEV (reference sequence). Between the trimmed V and J ends, which lost 3 bases and 5 bases, there was a span of 7 bases. The CDR3 is 13 amino acids. The CDR3 DNA reads TGTGCCAGCAGTTTCCAAGGGACCGGGGAGCTGTTTTTT. Translation gives CASSFQGTGELFF.